A single T cell receptor beta chain is shown here with its context. The target antigen is unknown. The data were produced by immunoSEQ multiplex PCR, yet TCRdb's version contains in-frame clones alone and is incomplete. The sample contains 190,000 or so clones, more than 65% of which appear only once. This record belongs to a study of cytomegalovirus exposure and HLA in healthy donors. CDR3 length: 17 amino acids. V was trimmed by 0 bases and J by 4 bases, leaving 19 bases between them. Germline V gene data show CDR1 as SGDLS and CDR2 as YYNGEE. Findings and caveats of the study: CMV antigen specificity of a few CMV-associated chains was confirmed in vitro.

Sequencing used PBMCs. The receptor comes from a woman aged 18-35 years in good health and CMV-seropositive. The chain uses TRBV9 and TRBJ1-2; D is unclear. CDR3 bases: TGTGCCAGCAGCGTAGACCCTAAATCCTTCGGGATCTATGGCTACACCTTC. Its translation: CASSVDPKSFGIYGYTF.